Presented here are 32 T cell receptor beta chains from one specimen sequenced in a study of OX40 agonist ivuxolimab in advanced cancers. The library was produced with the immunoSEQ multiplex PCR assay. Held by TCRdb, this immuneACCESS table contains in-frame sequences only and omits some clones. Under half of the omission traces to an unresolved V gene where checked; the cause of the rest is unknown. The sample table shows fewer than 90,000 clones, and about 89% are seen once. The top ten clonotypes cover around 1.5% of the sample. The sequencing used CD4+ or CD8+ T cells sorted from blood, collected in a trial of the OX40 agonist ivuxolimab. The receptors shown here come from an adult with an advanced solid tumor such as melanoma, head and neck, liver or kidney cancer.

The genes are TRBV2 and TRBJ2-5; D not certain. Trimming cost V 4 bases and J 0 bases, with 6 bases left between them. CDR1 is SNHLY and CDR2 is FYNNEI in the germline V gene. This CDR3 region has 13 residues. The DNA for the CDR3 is TGTGCCAGCAGTGTTAGGGACCAAGAGACCCAGTACTTC. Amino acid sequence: CASSVRDQETQYF.

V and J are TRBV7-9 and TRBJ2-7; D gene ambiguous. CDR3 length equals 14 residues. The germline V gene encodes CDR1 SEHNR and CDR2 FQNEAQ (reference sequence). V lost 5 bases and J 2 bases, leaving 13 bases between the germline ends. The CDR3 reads CASSLRTVAYEQYF. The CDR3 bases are TGTGCCAGCAGCCTCCGGACGGTCGCCTACGAGCAGTACTTC.

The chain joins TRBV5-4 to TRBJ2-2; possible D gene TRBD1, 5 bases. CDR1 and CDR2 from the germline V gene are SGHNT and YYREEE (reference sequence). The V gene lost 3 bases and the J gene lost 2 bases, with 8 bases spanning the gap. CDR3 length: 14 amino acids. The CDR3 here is CASSYQGNTGELFF. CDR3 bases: TGTGCCAGCAGCTATCAGGGAAACACCGGGGAGCTGTTTTTT. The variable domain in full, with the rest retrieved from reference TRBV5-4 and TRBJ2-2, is ETGVTQSPTHLIKTRGQQVTLRCSSQSGHNTVSWYQQALGQGPQFIFQYYREEENGRGNFPPRFSGLQFPNYSSELNVNALELDDSALYLCASSYQGNTGELFFGEGSRLTVL.

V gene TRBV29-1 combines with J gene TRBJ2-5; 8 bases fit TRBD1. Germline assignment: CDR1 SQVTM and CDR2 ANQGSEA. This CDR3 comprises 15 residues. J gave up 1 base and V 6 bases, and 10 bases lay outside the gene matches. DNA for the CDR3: TGCAGCGTCGCCGGACAGGGAATAGGCCAAGAGACCCAGTACTTC. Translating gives CSVAGQGIGQETQYF.

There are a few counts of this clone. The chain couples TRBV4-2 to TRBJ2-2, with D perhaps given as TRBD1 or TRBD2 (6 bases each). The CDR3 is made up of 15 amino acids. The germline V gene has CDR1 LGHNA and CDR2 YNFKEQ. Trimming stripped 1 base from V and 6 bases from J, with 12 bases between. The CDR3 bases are TGTGCCAGCAGCCAAGTCTGGGGGGCTGCCGGGGAGCTGTTTTTT. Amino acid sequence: CASSQVWGAAGELFF.

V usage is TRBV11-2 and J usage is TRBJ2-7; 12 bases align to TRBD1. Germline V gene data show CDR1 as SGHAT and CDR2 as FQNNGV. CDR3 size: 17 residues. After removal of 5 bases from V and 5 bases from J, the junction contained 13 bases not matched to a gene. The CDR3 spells CASSRQSPGTGGDEQYF. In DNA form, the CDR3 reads TGTGCCAGCAGCCGCCAAAGCCCCGGGACAGGGGGCGACGAGCAGTACTTC.

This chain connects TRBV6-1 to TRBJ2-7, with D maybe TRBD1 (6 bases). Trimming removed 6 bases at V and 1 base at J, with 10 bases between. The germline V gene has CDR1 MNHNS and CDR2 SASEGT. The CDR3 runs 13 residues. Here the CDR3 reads CASSAGQSYEQYF. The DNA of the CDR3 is TGTGCCAGCAGCGCCGGACAGTCCTACGAGCAGTACTTC.

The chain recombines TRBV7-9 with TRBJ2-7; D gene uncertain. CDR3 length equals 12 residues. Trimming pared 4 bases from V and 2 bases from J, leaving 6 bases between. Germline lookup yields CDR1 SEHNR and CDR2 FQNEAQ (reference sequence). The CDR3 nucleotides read TGTGCCAGCAGCTCCGAGACCTACGAGCAGTACTTC. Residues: CASSSETYEQYF.

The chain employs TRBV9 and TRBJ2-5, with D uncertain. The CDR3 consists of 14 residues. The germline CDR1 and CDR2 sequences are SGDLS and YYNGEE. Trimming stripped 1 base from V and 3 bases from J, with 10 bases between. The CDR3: CASSVSVSKETQYF. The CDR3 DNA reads TGTGCCAGCAGCGTATCAGTCAGCAAAGAGACCCAGTACTTC.

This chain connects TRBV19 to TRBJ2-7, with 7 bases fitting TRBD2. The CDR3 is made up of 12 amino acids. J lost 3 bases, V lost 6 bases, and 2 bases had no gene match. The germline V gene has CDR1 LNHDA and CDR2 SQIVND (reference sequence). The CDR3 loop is CASRSSGYEQYF. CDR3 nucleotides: TGTGCCAGTAGGTCTAGCGGCTACGAGCAGTACTTC.

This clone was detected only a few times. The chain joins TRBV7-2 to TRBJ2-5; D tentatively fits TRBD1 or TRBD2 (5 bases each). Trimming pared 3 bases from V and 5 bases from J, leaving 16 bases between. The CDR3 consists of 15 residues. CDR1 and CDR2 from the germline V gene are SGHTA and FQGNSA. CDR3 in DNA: TGTGCCAGCAGCTTGGGGGACGGATCTCCTGAGACCCAGTACTTC. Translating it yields CASSLGDGSPETQYF.

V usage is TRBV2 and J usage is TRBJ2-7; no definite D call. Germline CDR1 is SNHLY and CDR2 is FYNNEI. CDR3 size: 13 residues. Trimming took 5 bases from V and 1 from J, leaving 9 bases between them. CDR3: CASSHGQSYEQYF. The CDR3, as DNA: TGTGCCAGCAGTCACGGGCAGTCCTACGAGCAGTACTTC.

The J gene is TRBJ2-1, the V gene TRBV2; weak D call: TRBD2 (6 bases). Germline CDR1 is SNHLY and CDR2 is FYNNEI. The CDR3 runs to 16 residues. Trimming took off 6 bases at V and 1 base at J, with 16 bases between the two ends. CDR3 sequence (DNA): TGTGCCAGCAGCCGCACAACTGGAGGGTCCTACAATGAGCAGTTCTTC. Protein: CASSRTTGGSYNEQFF.

The CDR3 is CASSSPTSFNIQYF. The CDR3 bases are TGTGCCAGCAGCTCCCCGACTAGCTTCAACATTCAGTACTTC. This chain joins TRBV7-9 and TRBJ2-4; 7 nucleotides align to TRBD2. The CDR3 is 14 residues long. V shed 4 bases, J shed 7 bases, and the junction held 7 bases outside the gene matches. The germline CDR1 and CDR2 sequences are SEHNR and FQNEAQ (reference sequence). The entire variable domain, with the rest obtained from reference TRBV7-9 and TRBJ2-4, is as follows: DTGVSQNPRHKITKRGQNVTFRCDPISEHNRLYWYRQTLGQGPEFLTYFQNEAQLEKSRLLSDRFSAERPKGSFSTLEIQRTEQGDSAMYLCASSSPTSFNIQYFGAGTRLSVL.

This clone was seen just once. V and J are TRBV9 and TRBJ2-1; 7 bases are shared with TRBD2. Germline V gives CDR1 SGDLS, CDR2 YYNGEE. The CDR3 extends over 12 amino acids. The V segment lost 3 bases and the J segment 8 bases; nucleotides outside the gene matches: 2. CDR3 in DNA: TGTGCCAGCAGCGCGGCGGGAGATGAGCAGTTCTTC. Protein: CASSAAGDEQFF.

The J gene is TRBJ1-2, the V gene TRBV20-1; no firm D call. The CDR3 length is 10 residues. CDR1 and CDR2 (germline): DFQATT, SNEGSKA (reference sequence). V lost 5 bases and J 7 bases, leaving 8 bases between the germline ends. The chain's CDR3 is CSARGSGYTF. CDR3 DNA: TGCAGTGCTCGGGGTAGTGGCTACACCTTC.

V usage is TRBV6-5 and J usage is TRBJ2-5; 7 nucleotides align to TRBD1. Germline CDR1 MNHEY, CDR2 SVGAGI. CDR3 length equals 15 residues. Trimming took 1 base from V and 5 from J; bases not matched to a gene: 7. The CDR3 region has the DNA TGTGCCAGCAGTTACTTCGGGACAGAGGAGGAGACCCAGTACTTC. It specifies CASSYFGTEEETQYF.

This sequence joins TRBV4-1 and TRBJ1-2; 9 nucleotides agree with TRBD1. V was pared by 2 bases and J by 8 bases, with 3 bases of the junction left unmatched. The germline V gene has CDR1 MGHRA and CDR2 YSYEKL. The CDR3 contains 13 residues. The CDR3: CASSQRTGEGYTF. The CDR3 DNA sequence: TGCGCCAGCAGCCAAAGGACAGGGGAAGGCTACACCTTC.

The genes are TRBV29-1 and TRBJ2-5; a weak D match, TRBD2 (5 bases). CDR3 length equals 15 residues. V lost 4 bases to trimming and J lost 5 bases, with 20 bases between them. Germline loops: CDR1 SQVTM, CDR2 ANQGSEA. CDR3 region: CSVAGSRELEETQYF. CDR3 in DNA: TGCAGCGTTGCCGGCTCGAGGGAGCTGGAGGAGACCCAGTACTTC.

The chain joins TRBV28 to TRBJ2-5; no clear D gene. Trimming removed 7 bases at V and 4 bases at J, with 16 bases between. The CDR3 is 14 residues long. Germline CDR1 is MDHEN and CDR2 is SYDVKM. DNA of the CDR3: TGTGCCAGCAAGGGCGTGGAAGGGCTAGAGACCCAGTACTTC. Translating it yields CASKGVEGLETQYF.

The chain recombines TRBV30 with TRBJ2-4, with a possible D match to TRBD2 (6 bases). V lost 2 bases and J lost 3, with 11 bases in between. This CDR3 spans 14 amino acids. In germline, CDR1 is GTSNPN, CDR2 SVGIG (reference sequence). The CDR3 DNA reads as TGTGCCTGGAGTTGGGGGGACGGCAAAAACATTCAGTACTTC. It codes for CAWSWGDGKNIQYF.

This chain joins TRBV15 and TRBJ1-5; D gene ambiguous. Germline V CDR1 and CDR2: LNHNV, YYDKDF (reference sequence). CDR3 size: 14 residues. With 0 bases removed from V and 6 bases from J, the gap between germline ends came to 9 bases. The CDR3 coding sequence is TGTGCCACCAGCAGAGATGTCAGTTTTCAGCCCCAGCATTTT. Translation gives CATSRDVSFQPQHF.

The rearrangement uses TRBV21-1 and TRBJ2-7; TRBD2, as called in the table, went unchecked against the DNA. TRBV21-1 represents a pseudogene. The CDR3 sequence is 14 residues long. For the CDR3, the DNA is TGTGCCAGCAGCAAAGTTCCAGCGGGGCCCCCGTTGTTCTTC. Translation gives CASSKVPAGPPLFF.

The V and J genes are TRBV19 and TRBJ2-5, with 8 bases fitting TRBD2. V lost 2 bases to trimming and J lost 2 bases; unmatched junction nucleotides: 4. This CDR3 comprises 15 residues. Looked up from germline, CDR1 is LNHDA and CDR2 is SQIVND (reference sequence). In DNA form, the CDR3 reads TGTGCCAGTAGTATACCGTCTAGCGGGCAAGAGACCCAGTACTTC. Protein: CASSIPSSGQETQYF. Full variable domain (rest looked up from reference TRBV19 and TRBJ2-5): DGGITQSPKYLFRKEGQNVTLSCEQNLNHDAMYWYRQDPGQGLRLIYYSQIVNDFQKGDIAEGYSVSREKKESFPLTVTSAQKNPTAFYLCASSIPSSGQETQYFGPGTRLLVL.

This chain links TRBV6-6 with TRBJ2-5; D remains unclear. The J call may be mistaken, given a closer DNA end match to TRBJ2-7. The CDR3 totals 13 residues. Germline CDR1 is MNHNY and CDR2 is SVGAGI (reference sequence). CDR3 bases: TGTGCCAGCAGTTACCGGCAATCCTACGAGCAGTACTTC. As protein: CASSYRQSYEQYF.

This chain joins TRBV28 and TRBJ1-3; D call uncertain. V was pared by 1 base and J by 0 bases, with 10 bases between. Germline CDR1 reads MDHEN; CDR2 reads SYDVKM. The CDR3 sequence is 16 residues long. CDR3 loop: CASSLSPLNSGNTIYF. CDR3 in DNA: TGTGCCAGCAGTTTATCCCCCCTAAACTCTGGAAACACCATATATTTT.

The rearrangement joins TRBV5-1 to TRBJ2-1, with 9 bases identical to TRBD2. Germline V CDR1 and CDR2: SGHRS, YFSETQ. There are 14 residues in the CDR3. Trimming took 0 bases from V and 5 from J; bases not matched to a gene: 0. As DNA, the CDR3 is TGCGCCAGCAGCTTGGTAGCGGGAGACAATGAGCAGTTCTTC. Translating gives CASSLVAGDNEQFF.

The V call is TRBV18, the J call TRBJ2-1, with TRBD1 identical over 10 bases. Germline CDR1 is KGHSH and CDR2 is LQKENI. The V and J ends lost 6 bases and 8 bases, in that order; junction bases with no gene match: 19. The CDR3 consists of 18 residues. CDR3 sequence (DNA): TGTGCCAGCTCCCCCCAGGGGGGACAGGGGACGGGAGCCTATGAGCAGTTCTTC. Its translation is CASSPQGGQGTGAYEQFF. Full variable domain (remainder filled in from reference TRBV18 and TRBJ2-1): NAGVMQNPRHLVRRRGQEARLRCSPMKGHSHVYWYRQLPEEGLKFMVYLQKENIIDESGMPKERFSAEFPKEGPSILRIQQVVRGDSAAYFCASSPQGGQGTGAYEQFFGPGTRLTVL.

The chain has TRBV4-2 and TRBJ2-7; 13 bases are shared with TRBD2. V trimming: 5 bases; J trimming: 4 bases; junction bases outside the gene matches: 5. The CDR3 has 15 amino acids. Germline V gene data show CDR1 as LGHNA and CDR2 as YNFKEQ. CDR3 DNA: TGTGCCAGCAGCATTAGGACTAGCGGGAGTTACGAGCAGTACTTC. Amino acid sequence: CASSIRTSGSYEQYF.

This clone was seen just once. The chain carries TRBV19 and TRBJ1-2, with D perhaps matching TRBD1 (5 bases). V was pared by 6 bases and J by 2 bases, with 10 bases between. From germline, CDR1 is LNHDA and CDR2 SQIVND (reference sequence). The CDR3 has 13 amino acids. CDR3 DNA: TGTGCCAGTAGCTCTCGGGGGAACTATGGCTACACCTTC. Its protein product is CASSSRGNYGYTF.

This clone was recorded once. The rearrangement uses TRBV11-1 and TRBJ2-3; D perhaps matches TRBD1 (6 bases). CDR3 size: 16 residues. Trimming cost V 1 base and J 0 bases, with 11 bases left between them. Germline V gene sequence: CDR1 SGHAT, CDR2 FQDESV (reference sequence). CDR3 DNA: TGTGCCAGCAGCTTAGTGGGACACGGAAGCACAGATACGCAGTATTTT. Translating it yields CASSLVGHGSTDTQYF.

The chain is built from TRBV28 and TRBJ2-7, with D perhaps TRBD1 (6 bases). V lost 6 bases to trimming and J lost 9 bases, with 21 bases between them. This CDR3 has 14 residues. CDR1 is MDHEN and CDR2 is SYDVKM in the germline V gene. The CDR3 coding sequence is TGTGCCAGCAGCTTGGGGCAGGGGCTCCGGGGGCAGTACTTC. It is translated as CASSLGQGLRGQYF.